One sample yielded the 28 T cell receptor beta chains listed below, sequenced in a study of T cells after yellow fever vaccination. TCRdb independently ran MiXCR on the 5' RACE reads; one entry per CDR3 protein. The sample holds 400,000 to 450,000 distinct CDR3 sequences, roughly 20% seen once. The sample consisted of PBMCs, taken before the yellow fever booster vaccination. These receptors all stem from a man in his late teens or twenties who received the YFV17D yellow fever vaccine.

This clonotype was counted between two and nine times. This chain connects TRBV6-5 to TRBJ1-5, with D possibly matching TRBD1 (5 bases). Deletions cut 1 base from V and 6 bases from J, with 10 bases between. Germline V gene lookup returns CDR1 MNHEY and CDR2 SVGAGI. CDR3 size: 14 residues. CDR3 amino acids: CASSYWGSGQPQHF. The CDR3 region has the DNA TGTGCCAGCAGTTACTGGGGGTCGGGTCAGCCCCAGCATTTT.

This sequence joins TRBV7-2 and TRBJ2-5; 10 bases map to TRBD2. Germline V lookup: CDR1 SGHTA, CDR2 FQGNSA. The CDR3 length is 17 residues. V was pared by 5 bases and J by 1 base, with 10 bases of the junction left unmatched. The CDR3, as DNA: TGTGCCAGCAGCCTGGGGTCCTTAGCGGGGGGCCAAGAGACCCAGTACTTC. This encodes CASSLGSLAGGQETQYF.

This clonotype was seen a few times. The J gene is TRBJ1-1, the V gene TRBV5-1, with D unclear. Germline CDR1 reads SGHRS; CDR2 reads YFSETQ. The CDR3 loop spans 14 amino acids. V was clipped by 4 bases and J by 2 bases, with 12 bases between them. The CDR3 sequence: CASSLTRLNTEAFF. The CDR3, as DNA: TGCGCCAGCAGCCTAACACGGCTAAACACTGAAGCTTTCTTT.

Many counts were recorded for this clonotype. The chain links TRBV12-3 or TRBV12-4 to TRBJ1-1, with 8 bases aligning to TRBD1. The V and J ends lost 3 bases and 3 bases, in that order; junction bases with no gene match: 3. The length of the CDR3 is 14 residues. This CDR3 reads CASSLTGADTEAFF. CDR3 sequence (DNA): TGTGCCAGCAGTTTGACAGGGGCCGACACTGAAGCTTTCTTT.

The table lists this clonotype with many counts. This rearrangement joins TRBV20-1 to TRBJ1-2; D remains unclear. The germline V and J ends were trimmed by 5 bases and 8 bases, with 21 bases remaining between them. The CDR3 spans 14 residues. CDR1 and CDR2 from the germline V gene are DFQATT and SNEGSKA (reference sequence). The CDR3 DNA sequence: TGCAGTGCTCGCGAGACTGGGAGTCTAGAGGGCTACACCTTC. This codes for CSARETGSLEGYTF.

This clonotype has only a few counts. V and J are TRBV6-5 and TRBJ1-2, with 7 bases fitting TRBD1. The CDR3 covers 13 residues. J was trimmed by 8 bases and V by 6 bases; bases with no gene match: 9. Germline loops: CDR1 MNHEY, CDR2 SVGAGI. The CDR3 loop is CASRSTGVRGYTF. In DNA, the CDR3 is TGTGCCAGCAGGTCAACAGGGGTGCGGGGCTACACCTTC.

This clonotype came up many times. The V gene is TRBV7-3, the J gene TRBJ2-7, with TRBD1 matching over 9 bases. V trimming: 2 bases; J trimming: 4 bases; junction bases outside the gene matches: 0. This CDR3 region has 13 residues. Germline lookup yields CDR1 SGHTA and CDR2 FQGTGA. CDR3 coding DNA: TGTGCCAGCAGCTTAGGGACAGGGTACGAGCAGTACGTC. This sequence encodes CASSLGTGYEQYV.

The V gene is TRBV7-9, the J gene TRBJ1-3; possible D gene TRBD1, 5 bases. The V and J ends lost 7 bases and 4 bases respectively, with 20 bases between them. Germline lookup yields CDR1 SEHNR and CDR2 FQNEAQ (reference sequence). The CDR3 totals 16 residues. The CDR3 bases are TGTGCCAGCACCGTCCCCGGGGGGTCCTCCGGAAACACCATATATTTT. It encodes CASTVPGGSSGNTIYF.

The chain couples TRBV4-3 to TRBJ2-3, with 14 nucleotides matching TRBD2. With 2 bases clipped from V and 3 bases from J, the junction kept 10 bases outside the gene matches. Germline V gene lookup returns CDR1 LGHNA and CDR2 YSLEER. The CDR3 consists of 19 residues. The CDR3 spells CASSQRLLGLAGETDTQYF. CDR3 nucleotide sequence: TGCGCCAGCAGCCAACGGCTTTTGGGACTAGCGGGGGAAACAGATACGCAGTATTTT.

This chain joins TRBV7-2 and TRBJ2-1; D is perhaps TRBD2 (5 bases). The CDR3 is 14 amino acids. Trimming left V 2 bases short and J 9 bases short, with 14 bases between. Germline values: CDR1 SGHTA, CDR2 FQGNSA. In nucleotides, the CDR3 is TGTGCCAGCAGCTTATCCGGGATAGGGTCTGAGCAGTTCTTC. Its protein product is CASSLSGIGSEQFF.

This clonotype was picked up a small number of times. This rearrangement joins TRBV9 to TRBJ2-3; possibly TRBD2 for D (6 bases). CDR1 is SGDLS, CDR2 YYNGEE, per germline. CDR3 length equals 12 residues. The V gene lost 4 bases and the J gene lost 14 bases, with 17 bases spanning the gap. CDR3 region: CASSTFGGRLYF. CDR3 DNA: TGTGCCAGCAGCACCTTTGGGGGGAGGCTGTATTTT.

This clonotype was picked up a small number of times. The chain joins TRBV4-1 to TRBJ1-1; 11 bases are a match to TRBD1. In germline, CDR1 is MGHRA, CDR2 YSYEKL. This CDR3 spans 18 amino acids. J gave up 0 bases and V 4 bases, and 10 bases lay outside the gene matches. Here the CDR3 reads CASSRGQGEIFMNTEAFF. The CDR3 nucleotides are TGCGCCAGCAGCCGGGGACAGGGGGAAATCTTCATGAACACTGAAGCTTTCTTT.

This clonotype was detected a few times. J is TRBJ2-1 and V is TRBV5-1; the D gene is possibly TRBD1 (6 bases). The CDR3 totals 17 residues. Per the germline V gene, CDR1 is SGHRS and CDR2 is YFSETQ. Trimming took off 2 bases at V and 6 bases at J, with 21 bases between the two ends. In nucleotides, the CDR3 is TGCGCCAGCAGCTTTCCGCCAGGGGATCCGTCGGGCAATGAGCAGTTCTTC. It specifies CASSFPPGDPSGNEQFF.

This clonotype was observed a handful of times. J is TRBJ2-1 and V is TRBV4-3; 7 bases map to TRBD1. The trim removed 4 bases at V and 0 bases at J, leaving 6 bases unmatched. This CDR3 is 16 amino acids long. The V gene's germline CDR1 is LGHNA and CDR2 YSLEER. DNA for the CDR3: TGCGCCAGCAGCCGCAAGGGACAGAGCTCCTACAATGAGCAGTTCTTC. Its protein is CASSRKGQSSYNEQFF.

The chain uses TRBV5-5 and TRBJ1-6; TRBD1 agrees at 7 bases. Germline V gives CDR1 SGHKS, CDR2 YYEKEE (reference sequence). The CDR3 runs 15 residues. V dropped 1 base and J dropped 7; count of bases not matched to a gene: 5. This CDR3 reads CASSLTRGQNSPLHF. The DNA of the CDR3 is TGTGCCAGCAGCTTGACGAGGGGGCAGAATTCACCCCTCCACTTT.

The chain combines TRBV5-1 with TRBJ1-1, with D perhaps matching TRBD1 (5 bases). Trimming removed 0 bases at V and 8 bases at J, with 14 bases between. This CDR3 comprises 14 residues. Germline V gene lookup returns CDR1 SGHRS and CDR2 YFSETQ. Written as DNA, the CDR3 is TGCGCCAGCAGCTTGGCTTCCCAGGGCGCGGAAGCTTTCTTT. This translates into CASSLASQGAEAFF.

The V call is TRBV3-1, the J call TRBJ2-3; a weak D match, TRBD1 (6 bases). With 3 bases removed from V and 3 bases from J, the gap between germline ends came to 13 bases. This CDR3 has 15 amino acids. Germline V gene data show CDR1 as LGHDT and CDR2 as YNNKEL (reference sequence). This chain's CDR3 is CASSQDSYPTDTQYF. The CDR3, as DNA: TGTGCCAGCAGCCAGGACAGTTACCCGACAGATACGCAGTATTTT.

This clonotype has a handful of counts. The gene calls are TRBV20-1 and TRBJ2-1, with 8 bases fitting TRBD1. The CDR3 extends over 16 amino acids. Germline CDR1 and CDR2: DFQATT and SNEGSKA (reference sequence). J lost 1 base, V lost 0 bases, and 5 bases had no gene match. Written as DNA, the CDR3 is TGCAGTGCTAGAGAGGACAGGGAGGAGTCCTACAATGAGCAGTTCTTC. It translates to CSAREDREESYNEQFF.

J is TRBJ1-2 and V is TRBV28; TRBD1 aligns across 7 bases. The CDR3 totals 13 residues. CDR1 MDHEN and CDR2 SYDVKM come from the germline V gene. With 3 bases clipped from V and 5 bases from J, the junction kept 3 bases outside the gene matches. CDR3 in amino acids: CASSFTGVYGYTF. The CDR3 coding sequence is TGTGCCAGCAGTTTCACAGGGGTTTATGGCTACACCTTC.

This chain uses TRBV29-1 with TRBJ2-1, with D hard to call. The CDR3 length is 15 residues. Germline V CDR1 and CDR2: SQVTM, ANQGSEA. Trimming cost V 4 bases and J 3 bases, with 16 bases left between them. This CDR3 reads CSVVKGSPNYNEQFF. CDR3 coding DNA: TGCAGCGTTGTTAAGGGATCGCCAAACTACAATGAGCAGTTCTTC.

This clonotype was seen only a few times. The chain is built from TRBV28 and TRBJ2-1; TRBD2 matches at 7 bases. The ends lost 0 bases at V and 15 bases at J; junction bases unmatched: 5. CDR3 length equals 12 residues. Germline-derived CDR1 and CDR2 are MDHEN and SYDVKM. The CDR3 here is CASSLWTSRRFF. The CDR3 DNA reads as TGTGCCAGCAGTTTATGGACTAGCCGTCGGTTCTTC.

The chain couples TRBV6-5 to TRBJ2-4, with 10 bases lining up with TRBD2. There are 15 residues in the CDR3. V shed 4 bases, J shed 5 bases, and the junction held 5 bases outside the gene matches. Per germline, CDR1 MNHEY and CDR2 SVGAGI. The DNA for the CDR3 is TGTGCCAGCAGTTGGACTAGCGGCAATCAAAACATTCAGTACTTC. It codes for CASSWTSGNQNIQYF.

The chain links TRBV7-2 to TRBJ2-3; 9 bases fit TRBD1. This CDR3 spans 15 amino acids. V lost 5 bases and J lost 0; bases outside the gene matches: 3. CDR1 and CDR2 (germline): SGHTA, FQGNSA. The CDR3 reads CASSRQGVSTDTQYF. The CDR3, as DNA: TGTGCCAGCAGCCGACAGGGGGTGAGCACAGATACGCAGTATTTT.

This sequence joins TRBV7-9 and TRBJ2-3, with D tentatively TRBD1 or TRBD2 (6 bases each). The CDR3 extends over 15 amino acids. The V and J ends lost 3 bases and 2 bases respectively, with 12 bases between them. Germline V lookup: CDR1 SEHNR, CDR2 FQNEAQ (reference sequence). The CDR3 DNA is TGTGCCAGCAGCTTTTACGGGGGCTTCACAGATACGCAGTATTTT. It codes for CASSFYGGFTDTQYF.

This CDR3 reads CASSQDGRGEAFF. In DNA form, the CDR3 reads TGCGCCAGCAGCCAAGATGGGAGGGGTGAAGCTTTCTTT. This chain joins TRBV4-1 and TRBJ1-1; a possible D gene is TRBD1 (5 bases). The V and J ends lost 0 bases and 7 bases respectively, with 9 bases between them. The CDR3 length is 13 residues. Germline CDR1 MGHRA, CDR2 YSYEKL.

The chain uses TRBV20-1 and TRBJ2-2; D uncertain. Trimming pared 0 bases from V and 5 bases from J, leaving 10 bases between. The length of the CDR3 is 14 residues. In germline, CDR1 is DFQATT, CDR2 SNEGSKA (reference sequence). This CDR3 reads CSARESRWTGELFF. DNA for the CDR3: TGCAGTGCTAGAGAGAGCCGTTGGACCGGGGAGCTGTTTTTT.

The chain uses TRBV5-1 and TRBJ2-1, with unresolved D. CDR3 size: 13 residues. The V and J ends lost 4 bases and 6 bases respectively, with 11 bases between them. In germline, CDR1 is SGHRS, CDR2 YFSETQ. The CDR3: CASSPQSSNEQFF. The DNA of the CDR3 is TGCGCCAGCAGCCCCCAATCCAGCAATGAGCAGTTCTTC.

The CDR3 nucleotides are TGTGCCAGCAGCCCCCGGCGGACCCAGTACTTC. Translated, it gives CASSPRRTQYF. The chain couples TRBV7-8 to TRBJ2-5; D is uncertain. The germline V and J ends were trimmed by 5 bases and 7 bases, with 8 bases remaining between them. CDR3 size: 11 residues. Per the germline V gene, CDR1 is SGHVS and CDR2 is FQNEAQ. The full variable domain, completed using reference TRBV7-8 and TRBJ2-5, is GAGVSQSPRYKVAKRGQDVALRCDPISGHVSLFWYQQALGQGPEFLTYFQNEAQLDKSGLPSDRFFAERPEGSVSTLKIQRTQQEDSAVYLCASSPRRTQYFGPGTRLLVL.